This TCR beta chain was found in a study of shared clonotypes between healthy human individuals. The table came from immunoSEQ multiplex PCR; TCRdb's copy has only in-frame clones and leaves some out. The data show some 2,100,000 clones, about 92% seen once. V trimming: 5 bases; J trimming: 2 bases; junction bases outside the gene matches: 16. The CDR3 loop spans 19 amino acids. Germline CDR1 reads SEHNR; CDR2 reads FQNEAQ (reference sequence). Terminally differentiated effector memory CD45RA+ cells were left out of the naive CD8 fraction, which was CD45RO-negative and positively selected for CCR7. This chain links TRBV7-9 with TRBJ2-2; 8 nucleotides agree with TRBD1. The receptor was derived from a man aged 18 to 35 in good health. Some clones in this sample may be carry-over from other donors' samples. Sequenced material: naive CD8+ T cells from PBMCs. CDR3 loop: CASSLRAGGGQANTGELFF. The CDR3 DNA follows: TGTGCCAGCAGCCTACGGGCAGGGGGCGGGCAGGCCAACACCGGGGAGCTGTTTTTT. The full variable domain, rest sourced from reference TRBV7-9 and TRBJ2-2, is DTGVSQNPRHKITKRGQNVTFRCDPISEHNRLYWYRQTLGQGPEFLTYFQNEAQLEKSRLLSDRFSAERPKGSFSTLEIQRTEQGDSAMYLCASSLRAGGGQANTGELFFGEGSRLTVL.